The present entry profiles one T cell receptor (beta chain) with its context. Its antigen is still unknown. The entry originates in a study of T cell responses to AZD1222 COVID-19 vaccine. Broader study findings: Two AZD1222 doses significantly raised spike-specific TCR breadth and depth over controls.

The CDR3 is 14 residues long. Trimming removed 3 bases from V and 1 base from J, with 6 bases in between. Germline-derived CDR1 and CDR2 are SGHTA and FQGNSA. The repertoire was sequenced with immunoSEQ multiplex PCR; TCRdb's copy has only in-frame clones and lacks some. The table has roughly 200,000 clones, roughly 90% seen once. The chain uses TRBV7-2 and TRBJ1-4, with D unresolved. The receptor was isolated from an adult who received the AZD1222 COVID-19 vaccine. The specimen comprised peripheral blood, sampled 28 days after the second AZD1222 dose. The CDR3 DNA is TGTGCCAGCAGCTTTGCGGGAACTAATGAAAAACTGTTTTTT. Protein: CASSFAGTNEKLFF.